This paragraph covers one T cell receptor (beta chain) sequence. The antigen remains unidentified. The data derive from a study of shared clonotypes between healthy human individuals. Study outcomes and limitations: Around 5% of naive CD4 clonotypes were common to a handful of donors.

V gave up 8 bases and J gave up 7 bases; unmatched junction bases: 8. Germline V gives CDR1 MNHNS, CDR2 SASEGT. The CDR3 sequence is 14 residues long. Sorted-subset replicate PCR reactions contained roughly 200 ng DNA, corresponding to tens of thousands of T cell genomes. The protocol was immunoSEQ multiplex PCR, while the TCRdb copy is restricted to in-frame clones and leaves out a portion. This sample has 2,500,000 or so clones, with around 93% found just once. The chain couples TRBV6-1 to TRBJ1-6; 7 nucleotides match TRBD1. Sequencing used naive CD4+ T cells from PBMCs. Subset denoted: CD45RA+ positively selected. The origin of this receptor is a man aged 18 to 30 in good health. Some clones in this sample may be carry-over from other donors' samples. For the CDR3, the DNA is TGTGCCAGCGGCGTGGCAGGGGGGAATTCACCCCTCCACTTT. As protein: CASGVAGGNSPLHF.